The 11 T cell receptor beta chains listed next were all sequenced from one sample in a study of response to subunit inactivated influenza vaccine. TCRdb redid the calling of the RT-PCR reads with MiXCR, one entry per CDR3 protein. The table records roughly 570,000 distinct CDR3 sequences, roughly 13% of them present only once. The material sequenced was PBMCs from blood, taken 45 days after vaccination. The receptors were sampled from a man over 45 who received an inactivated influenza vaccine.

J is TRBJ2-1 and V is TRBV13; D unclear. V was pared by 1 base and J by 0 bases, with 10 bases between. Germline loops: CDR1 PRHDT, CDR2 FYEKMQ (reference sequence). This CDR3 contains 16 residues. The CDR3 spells CASSLAPYSSYNEQFF. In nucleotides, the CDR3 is TGTGCCAGCAGCTTAGCCCCCTACAGCTCCTACAATGAGCAGTTCTTC.

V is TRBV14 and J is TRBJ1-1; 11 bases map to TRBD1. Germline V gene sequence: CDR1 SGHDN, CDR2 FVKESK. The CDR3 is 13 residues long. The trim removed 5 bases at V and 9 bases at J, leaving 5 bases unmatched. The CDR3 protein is CASSWDRGGQAFF. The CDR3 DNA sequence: TGTGCCAGCAGCTGGGACAGGGGGGGACAAGCTTTCTTT.

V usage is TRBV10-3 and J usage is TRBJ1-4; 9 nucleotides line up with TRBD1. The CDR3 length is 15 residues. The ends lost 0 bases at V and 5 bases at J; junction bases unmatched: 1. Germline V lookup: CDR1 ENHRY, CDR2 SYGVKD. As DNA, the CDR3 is TGTGCCATCAGTGAGTCCGGGACAGGGAATGAAAAACTGTTTTTT. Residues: CAISESGTGNEKLFF.

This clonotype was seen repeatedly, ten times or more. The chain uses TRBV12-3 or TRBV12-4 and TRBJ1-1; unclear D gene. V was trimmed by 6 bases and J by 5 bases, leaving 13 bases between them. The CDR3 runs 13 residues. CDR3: CASSGLGGTEAFF. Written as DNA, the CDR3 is TGTGCCAGCAGCGGTTTAGGAGGGACTGAAGCTTTCTTT.

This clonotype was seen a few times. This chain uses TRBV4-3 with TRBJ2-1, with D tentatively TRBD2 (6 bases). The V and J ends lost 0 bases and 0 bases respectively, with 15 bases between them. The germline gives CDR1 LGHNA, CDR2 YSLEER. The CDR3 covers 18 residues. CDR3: CASSQEIKAGPSYNEQFF. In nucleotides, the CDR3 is TGCGCCAGCAGCCAAGAAATAAAGGCGGGACCCTCCTACAATGAGCAGTTCTTC.

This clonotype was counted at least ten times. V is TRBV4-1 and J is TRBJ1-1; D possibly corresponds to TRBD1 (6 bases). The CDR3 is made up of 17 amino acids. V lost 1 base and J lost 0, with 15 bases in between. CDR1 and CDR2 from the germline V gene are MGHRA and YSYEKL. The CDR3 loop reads CASSQVGGGHLNTEAFF. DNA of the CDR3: TGCGCCAGCAGCCAAGTAGGGGGGGGACACCTGAACACTGAAGCTTTCTTT.

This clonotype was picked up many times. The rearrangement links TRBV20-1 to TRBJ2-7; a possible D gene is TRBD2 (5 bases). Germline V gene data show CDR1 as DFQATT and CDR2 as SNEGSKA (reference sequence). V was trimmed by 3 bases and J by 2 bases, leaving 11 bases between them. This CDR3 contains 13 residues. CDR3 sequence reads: CSASRAETYEQYF. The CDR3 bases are TGCAGTGCTAGTCGAGCGGAAACCTACGAGCAGTACTTC.

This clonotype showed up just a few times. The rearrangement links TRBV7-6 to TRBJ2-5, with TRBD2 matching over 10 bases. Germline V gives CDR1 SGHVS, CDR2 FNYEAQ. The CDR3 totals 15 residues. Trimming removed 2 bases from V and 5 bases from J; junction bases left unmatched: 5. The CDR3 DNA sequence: TGTGCCAGCAGCTTAAGCGGGGGGGCCGCGGAGACCCAGTACTTC. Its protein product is CASSLSGGAAETQYF.

The CDR3 sequence is CASSLATAGGNEQFF. The CDR3 coding sequence is TGCGCCAGCAGCTTGGCCACTGCGGGAGGAAATGAGCAGTTCTTC. The J gene is TRBJ2-1, the V gene TRBV5-1; 8 nucleotides line up with TRBD2. Unmatched junction bases numbered 6, after V lost 0 bases and J lost 7 bases. The CDR3 contains 15 residues. In germline, CDR1 is SGHRS, CDR2 YFSETQ.

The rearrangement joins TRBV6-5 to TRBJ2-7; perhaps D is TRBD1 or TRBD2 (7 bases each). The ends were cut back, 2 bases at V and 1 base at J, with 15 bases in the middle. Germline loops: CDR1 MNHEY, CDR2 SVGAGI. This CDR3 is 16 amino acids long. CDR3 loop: CASSYLVQGGSYEQYF. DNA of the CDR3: TGTGCCAGCAGTTACCTCGTCCAGGGGGGGTCCTACGAGCAGTACTTC.

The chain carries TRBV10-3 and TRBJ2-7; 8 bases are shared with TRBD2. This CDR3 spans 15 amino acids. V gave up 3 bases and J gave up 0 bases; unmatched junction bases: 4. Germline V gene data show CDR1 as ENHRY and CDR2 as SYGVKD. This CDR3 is CAISDKRGISYEQYF. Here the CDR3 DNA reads TGTGCCATCAGTGACAAGCGGGGGATCTCCTACGAGCAGTACTTC.